This TCR beta chain was recovered during a study of CD8 T cells in Susac syndrome. Study-wide results and limits: It was acknowledged in the study that the number of individuals who were included in its TCR sequencing and HLA analysis was relatively small.

RNA totalling roughly 0.45 to 1 ug underwent reverse transcription with random hexamers. Amplification of the TCR beta CDR3 was carried out by immunoSEQ multiplex PCR, which spanned a total of 54 Vbeta and 13 Jbeta segments. TCRdb re-called the immunoSEQ multiplex PCR reads with MiXCR, one entry per CDR3 protein. The sample contains 110,000 or so distinct CDR3 sequences, about 92% of which appear only once. The CDR3 covers 13 residues. Per germline, CDR1 SNHLY and CDR2 FYNNEI. V lost 5 bases, J lost 7 bases, and 4 bases stayed unmatched. The authors carried out high-throughput sequencing of TCR beta. They applied it to CD8+ and CD4+ T cells obtained from blood. Points on this clonotype: What it binds is not known.

The V gene is TRBV2, the J gene TRBJ1-5; 8 nucleotides agree with TRBD1. The receptor comes from a human donor with multiple sclerosis. Sequencing was carried out using CD4+ T cells from PBMCs. The CDR3 region is CASSTGGQQPQHF. The CDR3 region has the DNA TGTGCCAGCAGTACAGGGGGGCAACAGCCCCAGCATTTT.